This T cell receptor beta chain was recorded in a study of T cells expressing NK-cell markers. Overall study context: TCR beta repertoires came from sorted CD3+CD56+NKG2C+, CD3+CD56+NKG2C- and CD3+CD56-NKG2C+ T cells. The eight sequenced donors comprised seven who were HCMV-seropositive and one who was seronegative. Study-level results: Whether expanded NKG2C+ T cell clones recognized HCMV stayed uncertain.

A note on this clonotype: As yet, its antigen is unknown.

Beta-chain TCR cDNA was generated via 5'RACE template switching with UMIs. Following a re-call of the 5' RACE reads, TCRdb has one entry per CDR3 protein and lacks DNA. This sample's clone table lists 150,000 to 200,000 distinct CDR3 sequences. The length of the CDR3 is 15 residues. CDR1 is SEHNR and CDR2 is FQNEAQ in the germline V gene (reference sequence). The clonotype originates from a man aged 18-75 years in good health. The genes are TRBV7-9 and TRBJ2-5; absent DNA, TCRdb's TRBD2 call cannot be checked. Sequencing input: blood T cells: a sorted CD56 or NKG2C T cell subset, CD4+ or CD8+ T cells, or bulk PBMC T cells (not recorded which). This CDR3 reads CASSIWTRLQETQYF.